This T cell receptor (beta chain) was captured by sequencing in a study of regulatory and conventional T cells in RAG deficiency. Across the whole study: Autoimmunity is frequent in combined immunodeficiency with hypomorphic RAG mutations. General study results and limits: Omenn patients showed >80% Treg-Tconv overlap and shorter CDR3 lengths.

About this clone itself: Antigen: not known.

The repertoire was sequenced with immunoSEQ multiplex PCR; TCRdb's copy has only in-frame clones and lacks some. The table shows 5,500 to 6,500 clones, with less than 95% occurring only once. The TCR comes from a human donor with RAG deficiency presenting as severe combined immunodeficiency. The sample comprised CD8+ T cells sorted from blood.

CDR3 protein: CASSIASYNEQFF. CDR3 sequence (DNA): TGTGCCAGTAGTATAGCATCCTACAATGAGCAGTTCTTC. This chain uses TRBV19 with TRBJ2-1; no reliable D call. The V gene lost 1 base and the J gene lost 1 base, with 2 bases spanning the gap. Germline V gene lookup returns CDR1 LNHDA and CDR2 SQIVND (reference sequence). The CDR3 totals 13 residues.